This TCR beta chain was documented in a study of shared clonotypes between healthy human individuals. Study-wide results and limits: Genetic and exposure-history diversity was limited by the few donors.

It was CD45RO-negative cells, positively selected for CCR7, that made up naive CD8 cells, with terminally differentiated effector memory CD45RA+ cells excluded. V was clipped by 1 base and J by 5 bases, with 11 bases between them. In germline, CDR1 is SGHKS, CDR2 YYEKEE (reference sequence). The CDR3 is made up of 14 amino acids. Of note for this clone: The antigen remains unidentified.

A deep-level run was used for the assay. The input for sorted-subset replicate PCRs was around 0.2 ug DNA, approximately 30,000 T cell genomes. In the original processing: ImmunoSEQ output lacked quality scores and full-length reads, limiting matched filtering. Some clones are missing from TCRdb's copy, which holds only in-frame ones; the method was immunoSEQ multiplex PCR. That table is the source of V, J and clone size, and D and trimming were worked out from the DNA. The repertoire consists of 2 million or so clones, with around 96% occurring once and the leading ten covering around 1.1%. The sequenced material came from naive CD8+ T cells sorted from blood. The chain couples TRBV5-5 to TRBJ2-3; D is possibly TRBD2 (7 bases). This sequence was found in a man aged 18 to 30 in good health. CDR3 sequence: CASSLSGGGDTQYF. CDR3 sequence (DNA): TGTGCCAGCAGCTTGTCGGGGGGCGGAGATACGCAGTATTTT.